This TCR beta chain is drawn from a study of blood T cell repertoires in COVID-19. Study information: COVID-19 samples collected from the United States, Italy and Spain covered acute and convalescent phases. T cells, B-cell-depleted T cells, or PBMCs provided the cDNA or gDNA that served as material.

V lost 0 bases to trimming and J lost 3 bases, with 12 bases between them. CDR3 size: 15 residues. Germline V gene data show CDR1 as MNHEY and CDR2 as SVGEGT. Method: immunoSEQ multiplex PCR; TCRdb's copy keeps in-frame clones and lacks some. The sample has 80,000 to 100,000 clones; over 75% are singletons. The chain has TRBV6-2 or TRBV6-3 and TRBJ2-7; no firm D call. The clonotype comes from a man aged 55 to 70 with acute or convalescent COVID-19. The source material was peripheral blood. This chain's CDR3 is CASSYSKAAGYEQYF. The CDR3 DNA follows: TGTGCCAGCAGTTACTCGAAGGCCGCAGGCTACGAGCAGTACTTC.